This T cell receptor beta chain was documented in a study of Graves' ophthalmopathy and Graves' hyperthyroidism. On this clonotype itself: Its antigen remains unidentified.

Using RNA transcripts, the TCR beta CDR3 regions were amplified. The authors performed first-round RT-PCR with HTBI primers and then a second-round multiplex PCR. TCRdb reprocessed the multiplex PCR reads via MiXCR and lists one record per CDR3 protein. The table includes 660,000 or so distinct CDR3 sequences, 35% to 45% detected once. Overall study findings and caveats: Ophthalmopathy progression prediction by the model yielded a sensitivity of roughly 67% and a specificity of roughly 74%. Most thyroid-expanded clonotypes exceeding 0.001 frequency were also found in blood.

The CDR3 is 14 residues long. With 5 bases clipped from V and 3 bases from J, the junction kept 9 bases outside the gene matches. Germline V lookup: CDR1 GTSNPN, CDR2 SVGIG (reference sequence). In this cohort, patients with other autoimmune diseases, uncontrolled infections, pregnancy or lactation were excluded. A diagnosis was made from clinical symptoms together with serum thyroxine, TRAb, thyroid ultrasound and orbital computed tomography. The chain carries TRBV30 and TRBJ2-7; 8 bases agree with TRBD2. The sequencing sample was made of peripheral blood. The TCR comes from an adult man with Graves' ophthalmopathy. The DNA of the CDR3 is TGTGCCTGGTCCGCCCAGCGGGAGATCTACGAGCAGTACTTC. It yields the protein CAWSAQREIYEQYF.